This T cell receptor (beta chain) was found in a study of cytomegalovirus exposure and HLA in healthy donors. Study results and caveats: A classifier reportedly called cytomegalovirus status with high sensitivity and specificity.

As concerns this clone: The antigen is not known. One junction end disagrees with the germline gene, perhaps due to a read error.

Healthy bone marrow donors made up the donors. The PCR ran on 60 Vbeta and 13 Jbeta primers. Original processing notes: In a later analysis, 70 million to 80 million unique TCR beta chains included roughly 11 million shared by two or more donors. The assay was immunoSEQ multiplex PCR, and TCRdb's table has in-frame clones only and misses some. The V and J calls and clone size are taken from that table; D and trimming were inferred from the DNA. Of approximately 290,000 clones detected, 75% to 90% appear once; the ten largest clones hold 0.3%. The TCR sequence derives from a girl aged 2-15 years in good health and CMV-seronegative. Sequencing was performed on PBMCs.

The CDR3 region is CANSASDRGYEQYF. DNA of the CDR3: TGTGCCAACAGCGCCTCGGACAGGGGGTACGAGCAGTACTTC. The chain is built from TRBV7-2 and TRBJ2-7; 10 positions match TRBD1. CDR3 size: 14 residues. The V gene's germline CDR1 is SGHTA and CDR2 FQGNSA. Together with reference TRBV7-2 and TRBJ2-7, the CDR3 gives the full variable domain: GAGVSQSPSNKVTEKGKDVELRCDPISGHTALYWYRQSLGQGLEFLIYFQGNSAPDKSGLPSDRFSAERTGGSVSTLTIQRTQQEDSAVYLCANSASDRGYEQYFGPGTRLTVT.